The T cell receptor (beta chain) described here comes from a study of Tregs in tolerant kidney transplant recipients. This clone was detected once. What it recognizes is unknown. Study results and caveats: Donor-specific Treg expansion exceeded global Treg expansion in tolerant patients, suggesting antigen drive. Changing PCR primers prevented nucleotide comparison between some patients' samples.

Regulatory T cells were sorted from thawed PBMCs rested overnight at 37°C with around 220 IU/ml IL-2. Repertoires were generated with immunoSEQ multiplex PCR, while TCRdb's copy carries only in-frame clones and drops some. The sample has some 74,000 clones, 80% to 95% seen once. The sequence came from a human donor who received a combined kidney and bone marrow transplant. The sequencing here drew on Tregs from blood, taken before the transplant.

The CDR3 loop is CATSRDPPRAATYNEQFF. The DNA for the CDR3 is TGTGCCACCAGCAGAGATCCCCCCCGGGCCGCCACGTACAATGAGCAGTTCTTC. The chain is built from TRBV15 and TRBJ2-1; D unclear. Trimming pared 0 bases from V and 4 bases from J, leaving 19 bases between. The CDR3 runs 18 residues. The V gene's germline CDR1 is LNHNV and CDR2 YYDKDF (reference sequence).